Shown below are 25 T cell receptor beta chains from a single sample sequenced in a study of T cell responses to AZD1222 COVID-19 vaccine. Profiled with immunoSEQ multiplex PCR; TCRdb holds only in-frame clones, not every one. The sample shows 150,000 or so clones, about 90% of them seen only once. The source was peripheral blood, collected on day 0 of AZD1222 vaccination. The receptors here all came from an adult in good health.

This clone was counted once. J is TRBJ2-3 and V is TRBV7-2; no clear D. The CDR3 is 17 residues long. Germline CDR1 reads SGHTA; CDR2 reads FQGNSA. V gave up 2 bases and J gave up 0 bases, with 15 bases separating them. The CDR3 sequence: CASSLWSSTKSTDTQYF. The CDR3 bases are TGTGCCAGCAGCTTATGGTCAAGTACAAAAAGCACAGATACGCAGTATTTT. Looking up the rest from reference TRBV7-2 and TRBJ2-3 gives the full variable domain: GAGVSQSPSNKVTEKGKDVELRCDPISGHTALYWYRQSLGQGLEFLIYFQGNSAPDKSGLPSDRFSAERTGGSVSTLTIQRTQQEDSAVYLCASSLWSSTKSTDTQYFGPGTRLTVL.

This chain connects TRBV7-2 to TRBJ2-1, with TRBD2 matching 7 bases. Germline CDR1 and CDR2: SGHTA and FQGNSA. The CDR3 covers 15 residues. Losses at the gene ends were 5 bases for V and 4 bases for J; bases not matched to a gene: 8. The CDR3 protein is CASSHRTRNYNEQFF. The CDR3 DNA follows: TGTGCCAGCAGCCACCGGACTAGGAATTACAATGAGCAGTTCTTC.

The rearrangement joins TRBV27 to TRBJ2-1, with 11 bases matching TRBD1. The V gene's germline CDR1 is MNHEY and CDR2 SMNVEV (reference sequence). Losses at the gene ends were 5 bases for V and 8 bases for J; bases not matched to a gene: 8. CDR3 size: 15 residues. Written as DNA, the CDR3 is TGTGCCAGCAGTCCGGGACAGGGGGTTATCGATGAGCAGTTCTTC. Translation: CASSPGQGVIDEQFF.

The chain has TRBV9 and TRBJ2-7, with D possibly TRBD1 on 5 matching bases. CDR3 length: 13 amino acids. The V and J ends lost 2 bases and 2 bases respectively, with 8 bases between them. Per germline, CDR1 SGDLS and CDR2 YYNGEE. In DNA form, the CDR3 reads TGTGCCAGCAGCGTCGAGGACACCTACGAGCAGTACTTC. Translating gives CASSVEDTYEQYF.

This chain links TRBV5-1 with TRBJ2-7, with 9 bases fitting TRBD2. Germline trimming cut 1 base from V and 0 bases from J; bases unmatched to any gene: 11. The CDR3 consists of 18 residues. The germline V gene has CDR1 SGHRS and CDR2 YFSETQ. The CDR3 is CASSLYRLAGPSSYEQYF. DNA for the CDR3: TGCGCCAGCAGCTTGTATCGGCTAGCGGGACCAAGCTCCTACGAGCAGTACTTC.

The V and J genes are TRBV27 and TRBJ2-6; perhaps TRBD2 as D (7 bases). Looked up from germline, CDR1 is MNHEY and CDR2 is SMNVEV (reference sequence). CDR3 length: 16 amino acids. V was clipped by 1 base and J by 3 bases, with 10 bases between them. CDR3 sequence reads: CASSLFGGLGANVLTF. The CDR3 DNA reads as TGTGCCAGCAGTTTATTCGGGGGGCTTGGGGCCAACGTCCTGACTTTC.

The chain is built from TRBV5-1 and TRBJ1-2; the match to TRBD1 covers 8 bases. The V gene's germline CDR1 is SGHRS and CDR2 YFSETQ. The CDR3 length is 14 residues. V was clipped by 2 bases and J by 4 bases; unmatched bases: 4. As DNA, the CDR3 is TGCGCCAGCAGCTTTCAGGGGGCGGCCTATGGCTACACCTTC. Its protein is CASSFQGAAYGYTF.

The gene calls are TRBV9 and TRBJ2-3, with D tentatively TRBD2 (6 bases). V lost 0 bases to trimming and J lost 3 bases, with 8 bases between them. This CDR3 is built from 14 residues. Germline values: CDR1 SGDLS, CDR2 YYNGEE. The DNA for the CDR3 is TGTGCCAGCAGCGTAGGGCTAGCGACAGATACGCAGTATTTT. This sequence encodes CASSVGLATDTQYF.

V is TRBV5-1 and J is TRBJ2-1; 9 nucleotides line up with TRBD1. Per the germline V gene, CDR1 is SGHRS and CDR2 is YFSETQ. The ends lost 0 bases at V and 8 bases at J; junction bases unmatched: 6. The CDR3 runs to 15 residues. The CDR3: CASSLEPGQGYEQFF. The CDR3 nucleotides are TGCGCCAGCAGCTTGGAACCGGGACAGGGTTATGAGCAGTTCTTC.

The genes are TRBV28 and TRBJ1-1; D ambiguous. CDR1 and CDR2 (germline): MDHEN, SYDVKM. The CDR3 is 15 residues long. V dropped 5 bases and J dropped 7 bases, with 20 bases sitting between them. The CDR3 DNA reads TGTGCCAGCAGTCCCCAAATCTGGACGTCCCGTGAAGCTTTCTTT. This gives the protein CASSPQIWTSREAFF.

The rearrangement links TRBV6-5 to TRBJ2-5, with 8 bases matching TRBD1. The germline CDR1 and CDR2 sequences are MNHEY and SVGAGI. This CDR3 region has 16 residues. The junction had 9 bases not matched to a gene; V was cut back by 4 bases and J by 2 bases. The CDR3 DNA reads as TGTGCCAGCAGTTCCACCGGGACAGGCAAACAAGAGACCCAGTACTTC. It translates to CASSSTGTGKQETQYF.

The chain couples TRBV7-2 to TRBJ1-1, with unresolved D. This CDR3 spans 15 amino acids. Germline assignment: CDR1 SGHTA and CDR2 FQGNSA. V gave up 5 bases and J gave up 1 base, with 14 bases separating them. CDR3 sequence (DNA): TGTGCCAGCAGCCCAGAGATCGCTAGGAACACTGAAGCTTTCTTT. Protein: CASSPEIARNTEAFF.

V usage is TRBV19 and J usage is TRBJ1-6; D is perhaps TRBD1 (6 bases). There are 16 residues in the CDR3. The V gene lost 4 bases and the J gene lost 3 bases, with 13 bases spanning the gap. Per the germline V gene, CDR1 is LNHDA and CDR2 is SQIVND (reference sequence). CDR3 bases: TGTGCCAGTAGTAAGGGGGGATTGATCTATAATTCACCCCTCCACTTT. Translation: CASSKGGLIYNSPLHF. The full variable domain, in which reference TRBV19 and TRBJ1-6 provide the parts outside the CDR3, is DGGITQSPKYLFRKEGQNVTLSCEQNLNHDAMYWYRQDPGQGLRLIYYSQIVNDFQKGDIAEGYSVSREKKESFPLTVTSAQKNPTAFYLCASSKGGLIYNSPLHFGNGTRLTVT.

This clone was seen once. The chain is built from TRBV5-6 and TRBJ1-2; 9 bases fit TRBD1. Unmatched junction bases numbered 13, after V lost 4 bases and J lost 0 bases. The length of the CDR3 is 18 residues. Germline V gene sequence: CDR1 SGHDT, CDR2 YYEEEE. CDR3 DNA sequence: TGTGCCAGCAGCCCGGGCCGGGACAGGGTCGGAGCTAACTATGGCTACACCTTC. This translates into CASSPGRDRVGANYGYTF. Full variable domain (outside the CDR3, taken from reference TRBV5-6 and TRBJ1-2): DAGVTQSPTHLIKTRGQQVTLRCSPKSGHDTVSWYQQALGQGPQFIFQYYEEEERQRGNFPDRFSGHQFPNYSSELNVNALLLGDSALYLCASSPGRDRVGANYGYTFGSGTRLTVV.

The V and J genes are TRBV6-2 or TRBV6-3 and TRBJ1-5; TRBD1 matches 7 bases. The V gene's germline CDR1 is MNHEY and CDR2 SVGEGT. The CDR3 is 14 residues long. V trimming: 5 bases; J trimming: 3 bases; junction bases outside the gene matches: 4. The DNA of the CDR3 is TGTGCCAGCAGTCTTCAGGGGGTCAATCAGCCCCAGCATTTT. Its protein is CASSLQGVNQPQHF.

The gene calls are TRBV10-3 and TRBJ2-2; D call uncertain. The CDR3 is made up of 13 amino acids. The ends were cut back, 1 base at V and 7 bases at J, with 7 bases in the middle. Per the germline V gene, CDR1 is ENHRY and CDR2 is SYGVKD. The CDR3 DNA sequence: TGTGCCATCAGTGAGTTGTGGAGCGGGGAGCTGTTTTTT. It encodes CAISELWSGELFF.

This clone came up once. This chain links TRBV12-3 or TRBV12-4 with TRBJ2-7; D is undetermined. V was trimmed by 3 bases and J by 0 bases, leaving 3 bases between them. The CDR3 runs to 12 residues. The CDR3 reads CASSFNSYEQYF. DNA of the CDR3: TGTGCCAGCAGTTTTAACTCCTACGAGCAGTACTTC.

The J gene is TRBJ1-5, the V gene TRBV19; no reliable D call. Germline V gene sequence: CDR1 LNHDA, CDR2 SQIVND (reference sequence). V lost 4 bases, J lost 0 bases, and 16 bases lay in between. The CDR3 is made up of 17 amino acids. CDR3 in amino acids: CASSTPPGAYSNQPQHF. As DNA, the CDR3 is TGTGCCAGTAGTACCCCCCCAGGTGCTTATAGCAATCAGCCCCAGCATTTT.

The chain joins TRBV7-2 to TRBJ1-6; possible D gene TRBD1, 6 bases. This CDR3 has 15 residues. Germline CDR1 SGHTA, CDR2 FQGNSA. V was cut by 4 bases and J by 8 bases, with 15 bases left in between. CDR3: CASSSGQSGHSPLHF. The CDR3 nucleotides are TGTGCCAGCAGCTCCGGACAGTCCGGGCATTCACCCCTCCACTTT.

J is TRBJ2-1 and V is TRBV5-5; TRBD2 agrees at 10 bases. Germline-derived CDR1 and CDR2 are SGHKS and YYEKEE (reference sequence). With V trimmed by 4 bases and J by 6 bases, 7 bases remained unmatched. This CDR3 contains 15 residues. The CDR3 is CASSPRLAGFNEQFF. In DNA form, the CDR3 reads TGTGCCAGCAGCCCGCGACTAGCGGGCTTCAATGAGCAGTTCTTC.

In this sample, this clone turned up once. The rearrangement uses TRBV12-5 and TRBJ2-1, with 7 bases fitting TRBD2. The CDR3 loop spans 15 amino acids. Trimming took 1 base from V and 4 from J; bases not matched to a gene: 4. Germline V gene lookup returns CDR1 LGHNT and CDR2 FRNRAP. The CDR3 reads CASGLGTSPYNEQFF. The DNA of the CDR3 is TGTGCTAGTGGTTTGGGGACTAGTCCTTACAATGAGCAGTTCTTC.

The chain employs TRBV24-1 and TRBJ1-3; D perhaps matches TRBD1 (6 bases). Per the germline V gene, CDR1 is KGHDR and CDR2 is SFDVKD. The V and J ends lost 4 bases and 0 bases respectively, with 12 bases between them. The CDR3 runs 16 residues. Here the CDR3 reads CATSDPTGPSGNTIYF. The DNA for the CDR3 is TGTGCCACCAGTGACCCCACAGGGCCCTCTGGAAACACCATATATTTT.

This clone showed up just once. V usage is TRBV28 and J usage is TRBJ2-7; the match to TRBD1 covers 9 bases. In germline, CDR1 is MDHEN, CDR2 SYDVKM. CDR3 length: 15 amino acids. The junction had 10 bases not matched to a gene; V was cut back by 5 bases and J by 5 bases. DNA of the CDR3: TGTGCCAGCAGTCCTTCGGGACAGGGTACCCACGAGCAGTACTTC. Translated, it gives CASSPSGQGTHEQYF.

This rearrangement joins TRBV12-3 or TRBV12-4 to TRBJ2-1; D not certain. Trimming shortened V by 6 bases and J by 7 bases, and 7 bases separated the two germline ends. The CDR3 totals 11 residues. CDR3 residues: CASSRRNEQFF. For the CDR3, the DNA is TGTGCCAGCAGCAGAAGAAATGAGCAGTTCTTC.

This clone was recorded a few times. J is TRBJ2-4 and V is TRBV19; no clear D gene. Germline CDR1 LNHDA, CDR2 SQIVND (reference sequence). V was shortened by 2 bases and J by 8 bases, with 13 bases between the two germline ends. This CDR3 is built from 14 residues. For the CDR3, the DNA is TGTGCCAGTAGTATAAACTCCTATCGGGACATTCAGTACTTC. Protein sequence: CASSINSYRDIQYF.